A selection of T cell receptor beta chains follows, all from one sample in a study of blood T cell repertoires in COVID-19. Produced via immunoSEQ multiplex PCR; TCRdb's table is partial and in-frame only. The table has roughly 200,000 clones, more than 80% seen once. Input material: peripheral blood. Receptor source: a woman aged 55-69 years with acute or convalescent COVID-19. Each CDR3 is given with its conserved first and last residue. The D gene is left open where the match is weak. Rows give clone size only sometimes, using once, few, many, or a class for an expanded clone.

d_call	j_call	clone_size	v_call	cdr3_nt	cdr3_aa
NA	TRBJ2-1	NA	TRBV19	TGTGCCAGTAGTCGCGGCCAAGCGGAGGCTTATGAGCAGTTCTTC	CASSRGQAEAYEQFF
TRBD1	TRBJ2-5	NA	TRBV5-1	TGCGCCAGCAGTTACGGACAGGGGCAAGAGACCCAGTACTTC	CASSYGQGQETQYF
NA	TRBJ1-2	once	TRBV12-3/TRBV12-4	TGTGCTAGCACCTCACAGGGAAGGCGCGGCTACACCTTC	CASTSQGRRGYTF
TRBD1	TRBJ1-5	NA	TRBV3-1/TRBV3-2	TGTGCCAGCAGCCAAGGACAGGGGGGAAGCCAGCCCCAGCATTTT	CASSQGQGGSQPQHF
NA	TRBJ1-6	NA	TRBV30	TGTGCCGGGCATCAAGGGGCCTTCAGGAGGGGATCACCCCTCCACTTT	CAGHQGAFRRGSPLHF
NA	TRBJ1-5	NA	TRBV24-1	TGTGCCACCAGTGATACAGGTTCCCGGCCCCAGCATTTT	CATSDTGSRPQHF
TRBD2	TRBJ2-1	NA	TRBV4-1	TGCGCCAGCAGTTATCAGGCAGTGCGGGGGAGCTCCTACAATGAGCAGTTCTTC	CASSYQAVRGSSYNEQFF
NA	TRBJ1-2	few	TRBV2	TGTGCCAGCAGTGTAGAGGGAACCAACTATGGCTACACCTTC	CASSVEGTNYGYTF
TRBD1	TRBJ2-5	NA	TRBV5-1	TGCGCCAGCAGCTTGGCCGGACGACAGGGGGAGACCCAGTACTTC	CASSLAGRQGETQYF
TRBD2	TRBJ2-1	NA	TRBV6-4	TGTGCCAGCAGTGAAGCTAGCGGGGCCTACAATGAGCAGTTCTTC	CASSEASGAYNEQFF
NA	TRBJ2-1	once	TRBV7-2	TGTGCCAGCAGCTCTCTCACAGTCAATGAGCAGTTCTTC	CASSSLTVNEQFF
TRBD1	TRBJ2-3	NA	TRBV18	TGTGCCAGCTCAGAGCGGACAGGGGCTAGCACAGATACGCAGTATTTT	CASSERTGASTDTQYF
NA	TRBJ1-1	NA	TRBV4-2	TGTGCCAGCAGCCAGATGGGGGGGGTTGGCAACACTGAAGCTTTCTTT	CASSQMGGVGNTEAFF
TRBD1	TRBJ1-2	NA	TRBV5-4	TGTGCCAGCAGGCCGGCACCGGGACAGGGTGAGAAAAACTATGGCTACACCTTC	CASRPAPGQGEKNYGYTF
TRBD2	TRBJ2-2	NA	TRBV6-2/TRBV6-3	TGTGCCAGCAGCAGACCACGACTAGCGGGAGTTAAGGCCGGGGAGCTGTTTTTT	CASSRPRLAGVKAGELFF
TRBD1	TRBJ1-5	NA	TRBV30	TGTGCCTGGAGCTCAGGGGGGTCTCCGAATCAGCCCCAGCATTTT	CAWSSGGSPNQPQHF
NA	TRBJ1-2	once	TRBV18	TGTGCCAGCTCGCCACAACAGGATGGCTACACCTTC	CASSPQQDGYTF
TRBD1	TRBJ2-1	NA	TRBV5-1	TGCGCCAGCAGCTGGGGGACAGGGGCCTACAATGAGCAGTTCTTC	CASSWGTGAYNEQFF
NA	TRBJ2-3	NA	TRBV9	TGTGCCAGCAGCGTCCTTGGCCGGGATGGCACAGATACGCAGTATTTT	CASSVLGRDGTDTQYF
TRBD2	TRBJ2-2	NA	TRBV3-1/TRBV3-2	TGTGCCAGCAGCCAAGAACGAGCTAGCGGGACCTTCGGTACCGGGGAGCTGTTTTTT	CASSQERASGTFGTGELFF
NA	TRBJ2-2	NA	TRBV2	TGTGCCAGCAGTGAAGCGGGGGGTGGCGTAGCCGGGGAGCTGTTTTTT	CASSEAGGGVAGELFF
TRBD1	TRBJ1-4	NA	TRBV3-1/TRBV3-2	TGTGCCAGCAGCCCCGGACAGGTGAGGGAAAAACTGTTTTTT	CASSPGQVREKLFF
NA	TRBJ2-7	NA	TRBV6-1	TGTGCCAGCAGTGAGGGGGGGCTCAACCTCTACGAGCAGTACTTC	CASSEGGLNLYEQYF
NA	TRBJ1-3	NA	TRBV7-8	TGTGCCAGCAGCCCTCAGGGTTCTGGAAACACCATATATTTT	CASSPQGSGNTIYF
TRBD1	TRBJ1-6	once	TRBV10-3	TGTGCCATCGGAAGGGACAGGGTCAATTCACCCCTCCACTTT	CAIGRDRVNSPLHF
TRBD2	TRBJ2-3	once	TRBV10-3	TGTGCCATCAGTGACGGAACTAGCGGGGATACGCAGTATTTT	CAISDGTSGDTQYF
TRBD1	TRBJ1-5	NA	TRBV28	TGTGCCAGCAGCCTCCGGGACAGGGGCAATCAGCCCCAGCATTTT	CASSLRDRGNQPQHF
NA	TRBJ2-3	NA	TRBV18	TGTGCCAGCTCACCCGGAGCTAGCACAGATACGCAGTATTTT	CASSPGASTDTQYF
TRBD1	TRBJ2-7	NA	TRBV5-4	TGTGCCAGCGGACTTACAGGGGGCATGGACGAGCAGTACTTC	CASGLTGGMDEQYF
NA	TRBJ2-1	NA	TRBV5-4	TGTGCCAGCAGCTCCGTAAACAGGGTTAACGGAGAGCAGTTCTTC	CASSSVNRVNGEQFF
NA	TRBJ1-5	NA	TRBV27	TGTGCCAGCAGTTTAGAGCCTGGAGGGCCCCAGCATTTT	CASSLEPGGPQHF
TRBD1	TRBJ1-2	NA	TRBV5-1	TGCGCCAGCAGCTTCGCAGGGGGGAATGGCTACACCTTC	CASSFAGGNGYTF
NA	TRBJ1-1	once	TRBV24-1	TGTGCCACCAGGGGCATGAACACTGAAGCTTTCTTT	CATRGMNTEAFF
TRBD2	TRBJ2-1	NA	TRBV18	TGTGCCAGCTCACCACCGACACTAGCGGGAGGGCCAGGGCTCAATGAGCAGTTCTTC	CASSPPTLAGGPGLNEQFF
NA	TRBJ1-2	NA	TRBV30	TGTGCCTGGAGTAGTCGTGGTTCGGGCTATGGCTACACCTTC	CAWSSRGSGYGYTF
NA	TRBJ1-2	NA	TRBV30	TGTGCCTGGAGTCGCTCCAGTGTTCGATATGGCTACACCTTC	CAWSRSSVRYGYTF
NA	TRBJ2-2	NA	TRBV7-9	TGTGCCAGCAGCTTAGGAACCGTTAGCGGGGAGCTGTTTTTT	CASSLGTVSGELFF
NA	TRBJ1-1	NA	TRBV19	TGTGCCAGTAGAAGACAGGTGAACACTGAAGCTTTCTTT	CASRRQVNTEAFF
NA	TRBJ2-7	NA	TRBV7-2	TGTGCCAGCAGCCCCAGGGGAACCACCTACGAGCAGTACTTC	CASSPRGTTYEQYF
TRBD1	TRBJ2-2	NA	TRBV5-1	TGCGCCAGCAGCCCGGTAGGGGGCAACACCGGGGAGCTGTTTTTT	CASSPVGGNTGELFF
NA	TRBJ2-5	NA	TRBV20-1	TGCAAACCGGGAGAGCAAGAGACCCAGTACTTC	CKPGEQETQYF
NA	TRBJ1-2	NA	TRBV3-1/TRBV3-2	TGTGCCAGCAGCCACGACTTCCACCGGCAGGGCTACACCTTC	CASSHDFHRQGYTF
TRBD2	TRBJ2-3	NA	TRBV5-4	TGTGCCAGCAGCACGGGACTAGCGGGCACTAGCACAGATACGCAGTATTTT	CASSTGLAGTSTDTQYF
NA	TRBJ1-1	NA	TRBV30	TGTGCCTGGAGTCCCTCTGGAGTGAACACTGAAGCTTTCTTT	CAWSPSGVNTEAFF
TRBD2	TRBJ2-3	NA	TRBV2	TGTGCCACCTCGAAGCGGGGCACTACAGATACGCAGTATTTT	CATSKRGTTDTQYF
TRBD1	TRBJ1-6	NA	TRBV3-1/TRBV3-2	TGTGCCAGCAGCCCTAAGACAGGGCAATCACCCCTCCACTTT	CASSPKTGQSPLHF
NA	TRBJ2-5	NA	TRBV6-6	TGTGCCAGCAGTCTGTGGGGGGTGAGGGAGACCCAGTACTTC	CASSLWGVRETQYF
TRBD1	TRBJ2-1	NA	TRBV29-1	TGCAGCGTCGCAGACAGGGGCGAGCAGTTCTTC	CSVADRGEQFF